Listed below are T cell receptor beta chains from one sample, sequenced in a study of early stage breast cancer tumors. TCRdb keeps only in-frame clones here, not all; method: immunoSEQ multiplex PCR. The table has approximately 50,000 clones, more than 60% seen once. Material for sequencing was blood. The receptors derive from a person under 45 with breast cancer. The CDR3 runs from the conserved cysteine through the conserved F or W. Each record gives: V gene, clone size, J gene, D gene, CDR3 DNA, CDR3 protein. D genes are given only for firm matches. Some rows have no size entry. The others give once, few or many, or a class for an expanded clone.

TRBV6-1	.	TRBJ2-3	TRBD1	TGTGCCAGCAGTGCCTTGGACAGGGGCACAGATACGCAGTATTTT	CASSALDRGTDTQYF
TRBV6-5	.	TRBJ2-5	TRBD2	TGTGCCAGCAGTTCCGCTAGCGGAGCACTCCAAGAGACCCAGTACTTC	CASSSASGALQETQYF
TRBV7-9	.	TRBJ2-1	TRBD1	TGTGCCAGCAGCCCAGGGGGTCCCTACAATGAGCAGTTCTTC	CASSPGGPYNEQFF
TRBV5-1	.	TRBJ1-1	.	TGCGCCAGCAGCTCGGACACTGAAGCTTTCTTT	CASSSDTEAFF
TRBV19	.	TRBJ2-1	TRBD1	TGTGCCAGTAGTACACTACAGGGGGCATGGGGGAATGAGCAGTTCTTC	CASSTLQGAWGNEQFF
TRBV7-9	.	TRBJ2-7	.	TGTGCCAGCAGCTTAGTAGCTAGCAATGAGCAGTACTTC	CASSLVASNEQYF
TRBV6-1	.	TRBJ2-6	.	TGTGCCAGCTCCTTAAGTACATCTGGGGCCAACGTCCTGACTTTC	CASSLSTSGANVLTF
TRBV4-1	.	TRBJ1-1	.	TGCGCCAGCAGCCAAGGCCCCGTAGTCTTGAACACTGAAGCTTTCTTT	CASSQGPVVLNTEAFF
TRBV30	.	TRBJ1-2	.	TGTGCCTGCCCTGGGTTATCTAACTATGGCTACACCTTC	CACPGLSNYGYTF
TRBV5-4	.	TRBJ2-2	.	TGTGCCAGCAGCCCGAGCGCCCAATCAAACACCGGGGAGCTGTTTTTT	CASSPSAQSNTGELFF
TRBV27	few	TRBJ1-1	TRBD1	TGTGCCAGCAGTTTCGGGACAGAGGAAGCTTTCTTT	CASSFGTEEAFF
TRBV15	.	TRBJ2-5	.	TGTGCCACCAGCGCCTGGGACCGCGGGGAAGAGACCCAGTACTTC	CATSAWDRGEETQYF
TRBV11-2	.	TRBJ2-1	.	TGTGCCAGCAGCTTAGATCTAGCGAGGTCCTACAATGAGCAGTTCTTC	CASSLDLARSYNEQFF
TRBV7-9	.	TRBJ2-5	TRBD2	TGTGCCAGCAGCCTAACAAGCGGGGCAGAGACCCAGTACTTC	CASSLTSGAETQYF
TRBV11-2	.	TRBJ1-4	.	TGTGCCAGCAGCTTCGAGTTTACGGGGGGGAATGAAAAACTGTTTTTT	CASSFEFTGGNEKLFF
TRBV5-1	.	TRBJ2-7	.	TGCGCCAGCAGCACGGGCGGCTCCCCCTCCTACGAGCAGTACTTC	CASSTGGSPSYEQYF
TRBV27	.	TRBJ2-7	.	TGTGCCAGCAGTTTCGGCGTTGACTACGAGCAGTACTTC	CASSFGVDYEQYF
TRBV5-1	.	TRBJ2-6	TRBD2	TGCGCCAGCACCCTGGCGACTAGCGTTCTCTCTGGGGCCAACGTCCTGACTTTC	CASTLATSVLSGANVLTF
TRBV7-2	few	TRBJ1-2	.	TGTGCCAGCAGTCTCGGACGCGCCCGGAACTATGGCTACACCTTC	CASSLGRARNYGYTF
TRBV7-9	.	TRBJ2-5	TRBD2	TGTGCCAGTGGACTAGCATTAGAGACCCAGTACTTC	CASGLALETQYF
TRBV4-1	.	TRBJ2-3	TRBD1	TGCGCCAGCAGCTTGAGGACAGGGCGCGATACGCAGTATTTT	CASSLRTGRDTQYF
TRBV30	.	TRBJ1-4	.	TGTGCCTGGAGTGCCGGGGGACGGGTTAATGAAAAACTGTTTTTT	CAWSAGGRVNEKLFF
TRBV7-2	.	TRBJ2-2	.	TGTGCCAGCAGCTTAGGACAGACCGGGGAGCTGTTTTTT	CASSLGQTGELFF
TRBV30	few	TRBJ1-2	.	TGTGCCTGGAACAAAAGGGGCAGCTCGGGCTATGGCTACACCTTC	CAWNKRGSSGYGYTF
TRBV5-4	.	TRBJ1-1	TRBD1	TGTGCCAGCAGCAGATACAGGGGTGAAGAAGCTTTCTTT	CASSRYRGEEAFF
TRBV4-2	.	TRBJ2-7	TRBD2	TGTGCCAGCAGCCCCGCAGCGGGAGAGGGCTACGAGCAGTACTTC	CASSPAAGEGYEQYF
TRBV10-2	.	TRBJ2-1	TRBD1	TGCGCCAGCAGGTGGGGACAGAGCTCCTACAATGAGCAGTTCTTC	CASRWGQSSYNEQFF
TRBV14	.	TRBJ1-1	.	TGTGCCAGCAGCCAAGAAGACCGGGGATGGAACACTGAAGCTTTCTTT	CASSQEDRGWNTEAFF
TRBV6-5	.	TRBJ2-6	.	TGTGCCAGCAGTTCCAAGACTTTCTCTGGGGCCAACGTCCTGACTTTC	CASSSKTFSGANVLTF
TRBV9	.	TRBJ1-2	.	TGTGCCAGCAGCGGAAACAGCGGTCCAATATCGAGCTATGGCTACACCTTC	CASSGNSGPISSYGYTF
TRBV7-6	.	TRBJ2-7	.	TGTGCCAGCAGACAACTCCTAGGACAAGGGGTTGTCTCCTCTTCGAACGAGCAGTACTTC	CASRQLLGQGVVSSSNEQYF
TRBV7-9	.	TRBJ1-2	.	TGTGCCAGCAGCCTCGGCGTGGGGGTTAACTATGGCTACACCTTC	CASSLGVGVNYGYTF
TRBV4-2	.	TRBJ1-2	.	TGTGCCAGCAGCCTCATTCAGCGGGGACCGAACTATGGCTACACCTTC	CASSLIQRGPNYGYTF
TRBV6-5	.	TRBJ1-1	TRBD1	TGTGCCAGCAGTTGGACAGGGGTGGTTTACACTGAAGCTTTCTTT	CASSWTGVVYTEAFF
TRBV15	once	TRBJ2-7	.	TGTGCCACCAGCAGAGAGAGGGACCGCTACGAGCAGTACTTC	CATSRERDRYEQYF